Presented here are 13 T cell receptor beta chains from one specimen sequenced in a study of blood T cell repertoires in COVID-19. The table came from immunoSEQ multiplex PCR; TCRdb's copy has only in-frame clones and leaves some out. The sample lists some 85,000 clones; around three quarters were seen once. Sample: peripheral blood. Every receptor here comes from a woman over 75 with active or convalescent COVID-19.

This clone was observed a handful of times. The chain employs TRBV7-2 and TRBJ2-1; possibly TRBD2 for D (6 bases). V was trimmed by 7 bases and J by 3 bases, leaving 13 bases between them. Germline V gene data show CDR1 as SGHTA and CDR2 as FQGNSA. The CDR3 loop spans 14 amino acids. The DNA of the CDR3 is TGTGCCAGCACCCTCGGACTAAACTACAATGAGCAGTTCTTC. Protein product: CASTLGLNYNEQFF.

This sequence joins TRBV6-2 or TRBV6-3 and TRBJ1-1; 8 bases are a match to TRBD1. The V gene end was trimmed by 6 bases and the J gene end by 6 bases; junction bases not matched to a gene: 6. Germline V gene lookup returns CDR1 MNHEY and CDR2 SVGEGT. CDR3 length equals 13 residues. CDR3: CASSLGQGSEAFF. As DNA, the CDR3 is TGTGCCAGCAGCCTCGGACAGGGTTCTGAAGCTTTCTTT.

This clone was counted at least ten times. The chain employs TRBV6-2 or TRBV6-3 and TRBJ2-2; TRBD2 matches at 9 bases. This CDR3 has 14 residues. V trimming: 4 bases; J trimming: 5 bases; junction bases outside the gene matches: 2. CDR1 is MNHEY, CDR2 SVGEGT, per germline. The CDR3, as DNA: TGTGCCAGCAGTTTAGCGGGGGTGACCGGGGAGCTGTTTTTT. Translation gives CASSLAGVTGELFF.

This chain uses TRBV5-1 with TRBJ1-2; D is undetermined. Germline loops: CDR1 SGHRS, CDR2 YFSETQ. The length of the CDR3 is 13 residues. Trimming removed 5 bases from V and 6 bases from J, with 14 bases in between. The CDR3 protein is CASSQDRADGYTF. Here the CDR3 DNA reads TGCGCCAGCAGTCAGGATCGAGCCGATGGCTACACCTTC.

The CDR3 protein is CASSYQNQPQHF. For the CDR3, the DNA is TGTGCCAGCAGTTATCAAAATCAGCCCCAGCATTTT. The rearrangement joins TRBV12-3 or TRBV12-4 to TRBJ1-5; D uncertain. The CDR3 sequence is 12 residues long. V was cut by 4 bases and J by 4 bases, with 5 bases left in between.

This clone was picked up a small number of times. The chain recombines TRBV11-2 with TRBJ2-7; D gene uncertain. The ends were cut back, 0 bases at V and 1 base at J, with 4 bases in the middle. This CDR3 has 13 amino acids. Germline V lookup: CDR1 SGHAT, CDR2 FQNNGV. CDR3 region: CASSLEQSYEQYF. CDR3 in DNA: TGTGCCAGCAGCTTAGAACAGTCCTACGAGCAGTACTTC. Combining the CDR3 with reference TRBV11-2 and TRBJ2-7 gives the whole variable domain EAGVAQSPRYKIIEKRQSVAFWCNPISGHATLYWYQQILGQGPKLLIQFQNNGVVDDSQLPKDRFSAERLKGVDSTLKIQPAKLEDSAVYLCASSLEQSYEQYFGPGTRLTVT.

A single count supports this clone. The CDR3 loop is CASSLVSRVAGELFF. The CDR3 DNA is TGCGCCAGCAGCTTGGTGTCCAGGGTGGCCGGGGAGCTGTTTTTT. This chain joins TRBV5-1 and TRBJ2-2, with D maybe TRBD1 (5 bases). Germline V CDR1 and CDR2: SGHRS, YFSETQ. The CDR3 totals 15 residues. Trimming took 0 bases from V and 6 from J, leaving 12 bases between them.

The chain carries TRBV12-5 and TRBJ2-2; no clear D. V shed 4 bases and J shed 6 bases, with 6 bases lying between them. This CDR3 contains 12 residues. Germline lookup yields CDR1 LGHNT and CDR2 FRNRAP. Written as DNA, the CDR3 is TGTGCTAGTGGTTCGGGTGCCGGGGAGCTGTTTTTT. Translating it yields CASGSGAGELFF.

The chain combines TRBV5-1 with TRBJ2-3; TRBD1 is a possible D gene (6 bases). The CDR3 length is 15 residues. The germline V and J ends were trimmed by 2 bases and 5 bases, with 15 bases remaining between them. CDR1 and CDR2 from the germline V gene are SGHRS and YFSETQ. The CDR3 DNA follows: TGCGCCAGCAGCTTCAACGGACAGAGCGGAGATACGCAGTATTTT. Translation gives CASSFNGQSGDTQYF.

This clone was detected only once. The chain links TRBV6-4 to TRBJ1-1; D gene ambiguous. Per germline, CDR1 MRHNA and CDR2 SNTAGT. V was cut by 2 bases and J by 1 base, with 5 bases left in between. The CDR3 contains 13 residues. CDR3 sequence reads: CASSDSRNTEAFF. The DNA of the CDR3 is TGTGCCAGCAGTGACAGTAGGAACACTGAAGCTTTCTTT.

J is TRBJ1-1 and V is TRBV5-1; 9 nucleotides align to TRBD1. The germline V gene encodes CDR1 SGHRS and CDR2 YFSETQ. This CDR3 has 15 residues. With 0 bases clipped from V and 4 bases from J, the junction kept 4 bases outside the gene matches. The CDR3 DNA sequence: TGCGCCAGCAGCTTGGCCGCGACAGGGGGCACTGAAGCTTTCTTT. Protein product: CASSLAATGGTEAFF.

This chain links TRBV3-1 (or the pseudogene TRBV3-2) with TRBJ1-3; D is unresolved. The CDR3 extends over 15 amino acids. Germline V gene data show CDR1 as LGHDT and CDR2 as YNNKEL (reference sequence). Trimming took 6 bases from V and 4 from J, leaving 16 bases between them. This CDR3 reads CASSPPLVRGNTIYF. Written as DNA, the CDR3 is TGTGCCAGCAGTCCGCCGCTGGTGAGGGGAAACACCATATATTTT.

The chain employs TRBV12-2 and TRBJ1-1; TRBD1 is the table's D call and was not checked against the DNA. TRBV12-2 is a known pseudogene. This CDR3 is built from 16 residues. The DNA for the CDR3 is TGTGCAAGTCGCATCGGGACAGGGGCAGGAGACACTGAAGCTTTCTTT. The encoded protein is CASRIGTGAGDTEAFF.